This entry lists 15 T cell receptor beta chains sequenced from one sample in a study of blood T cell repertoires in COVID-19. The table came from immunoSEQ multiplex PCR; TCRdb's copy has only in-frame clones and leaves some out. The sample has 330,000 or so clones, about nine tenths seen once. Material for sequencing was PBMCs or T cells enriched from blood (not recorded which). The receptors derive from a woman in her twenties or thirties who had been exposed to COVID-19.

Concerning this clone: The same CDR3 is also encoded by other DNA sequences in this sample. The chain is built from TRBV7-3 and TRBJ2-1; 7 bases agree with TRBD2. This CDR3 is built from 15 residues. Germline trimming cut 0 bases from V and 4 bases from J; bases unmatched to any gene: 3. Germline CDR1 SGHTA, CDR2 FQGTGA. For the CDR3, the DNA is TGTGCCAGCAGCTTAACCAGCGGGGAATACAATGAGCAGTTCTTC. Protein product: CASSLTSGEYNEQFF.

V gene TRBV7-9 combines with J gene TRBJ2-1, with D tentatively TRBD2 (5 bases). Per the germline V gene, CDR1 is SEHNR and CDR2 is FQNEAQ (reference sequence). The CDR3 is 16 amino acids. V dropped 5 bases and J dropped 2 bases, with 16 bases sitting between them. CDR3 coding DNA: TGTGCCAGCAGCCCTACTAGGAGCGGCCCCTACAATGAGCAGTTCTTC. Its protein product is CASSPTRSGPYNEQFF.

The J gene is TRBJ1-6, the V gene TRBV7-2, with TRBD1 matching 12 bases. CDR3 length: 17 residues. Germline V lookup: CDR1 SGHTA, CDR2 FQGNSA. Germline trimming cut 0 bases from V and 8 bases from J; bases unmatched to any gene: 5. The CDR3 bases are TGTGCCAGCAGCTTAGCGTGGGACAGGGGGCGTCATTCACCCCTCCACTTT. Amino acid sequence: CASSLAWDRGRHSPLHF.

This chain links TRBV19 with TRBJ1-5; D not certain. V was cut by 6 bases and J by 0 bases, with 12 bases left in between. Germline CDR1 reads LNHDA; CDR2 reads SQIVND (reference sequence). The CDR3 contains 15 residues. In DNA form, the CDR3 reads TGTGCCAGTAGGAAGGAGGGTTCTAGCAATCAGCCCCAGCATTTT. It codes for CASRKEGSSNQPQHF.

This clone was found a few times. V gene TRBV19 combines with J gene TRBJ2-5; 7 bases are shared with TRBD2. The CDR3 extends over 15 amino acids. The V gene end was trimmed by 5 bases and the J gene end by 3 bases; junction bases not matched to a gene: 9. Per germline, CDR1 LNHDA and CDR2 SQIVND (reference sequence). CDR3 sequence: CASSGARREKETQYF. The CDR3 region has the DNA TGTGCCAGTAGTGGGGCTCGGCGGGAGAAAGAGACCCAGTACTTC.

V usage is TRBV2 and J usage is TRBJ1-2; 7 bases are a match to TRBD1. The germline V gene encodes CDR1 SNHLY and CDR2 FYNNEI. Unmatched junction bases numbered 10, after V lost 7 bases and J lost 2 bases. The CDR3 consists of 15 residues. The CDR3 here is CASTPRTGENYGYTF. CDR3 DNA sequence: TGTGCCAGCACGCCGAGGACAGGCGAGAACTATGGCTACACCTTC.

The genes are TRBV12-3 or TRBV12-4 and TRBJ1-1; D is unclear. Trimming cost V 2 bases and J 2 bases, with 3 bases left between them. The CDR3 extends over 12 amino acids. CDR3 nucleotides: TGTGCCAGCAGTTTACTCAACACTGAAGCTTTCTTT. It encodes CASSLLNTEAFF.

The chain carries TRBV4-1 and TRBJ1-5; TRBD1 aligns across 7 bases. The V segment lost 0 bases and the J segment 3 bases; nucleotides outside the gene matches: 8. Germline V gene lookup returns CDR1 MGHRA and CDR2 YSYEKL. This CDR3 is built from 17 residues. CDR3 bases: TGCGCCAGCAGCCAAGAGGTCCCGGGACAGTTCAATCAGCCCCAGCATTTT. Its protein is CASSQEVPGQFNQPQHF.

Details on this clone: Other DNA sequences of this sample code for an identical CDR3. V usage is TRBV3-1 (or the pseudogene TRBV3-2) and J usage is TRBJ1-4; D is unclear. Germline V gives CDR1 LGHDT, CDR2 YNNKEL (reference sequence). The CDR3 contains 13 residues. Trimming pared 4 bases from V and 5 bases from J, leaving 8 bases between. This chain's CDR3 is CASSLGENEKLFF. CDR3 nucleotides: TGTGCCAGCAGCCTCGGTGAGAATGAAAAACTGTTTTTT.

The CDR3 DNA reads as TGTGCCAGCACCCTGGTCAGGTCCTACGAGCAGTACTTC. This sequence encodes CASTLVRSYEQYF. V usage is TRBV6-5 and J usage is TRBJ2-7; D gene uncertain. With 7 bases removed from V and 1 base from J, the gap between germline ends came to 11 bases. The CDR3 is 13 residues long. Germline-derived CDR1 and CDR2 are MNHEY and SVGAGI.

As DNA, the CDR3 is TGTGCCAGCAGCTTAGTTACTGGACTAGCGGGCGCAGATACGCAGTATTTT. Encoded protein: CASSLVTGLAGADTQYF. The chain uses TRBV7-6 and TRBJ2-3, with 11 bases matching TRBD2. V lost 1 base to trimming and J lost 4 bases; unmatched junction nucleotides: 7. CDR1 is SGHVS and CDR2 is FNYEAQ in the germline V gene. The CDR3 contains 17 residues.

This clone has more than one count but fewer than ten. For the CDR3, the DNA is TGTGCCACTCTCCGGGGGGCTACCACCTACGAGCAGTACTTC. It specifies CATLRGATTYEQYF. This chain links TRBV15 with TRBJ2-7; weak D call: TRBD2 (7 bases). This CDR3 is built from 14 residues. The ends were cut back, 9 bases at V and 2 bases at J, with 17 bases in the middle. The germline V gene has CDR1 LNHNV and CDR2 YYDKDF (reference sequence). The variable domain in full, with the rest retrieved from reference TRBV15 and TRBJ2-7, is DAMVIQNPRYQVTQFGKPVTLSCSQTLNHNVMYWYQQKSSQAPKLLFHYYDKDFNNEADTPDNFQSRRPNTSFCFLDIRSPGLGDTAMYLCATLRGATTYEQYFGPGTRLTVT.

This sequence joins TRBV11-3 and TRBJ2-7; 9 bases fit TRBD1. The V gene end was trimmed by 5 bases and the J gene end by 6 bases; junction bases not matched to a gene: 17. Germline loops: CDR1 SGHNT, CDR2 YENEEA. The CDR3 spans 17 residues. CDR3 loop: CASSPGMPSGQGTEQYF. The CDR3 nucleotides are TGTGCCAGCAGCCCAGGGATGCCGTCCGGACAGGGGACCGAGCAGTACTTC.

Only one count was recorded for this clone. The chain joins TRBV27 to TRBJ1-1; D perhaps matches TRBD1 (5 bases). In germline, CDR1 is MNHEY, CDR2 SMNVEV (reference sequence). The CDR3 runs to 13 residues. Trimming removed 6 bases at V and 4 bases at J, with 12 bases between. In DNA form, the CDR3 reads TGTGCCAGCAGCCAAGCCGGGGGCACTGAAGCTTTCTTT. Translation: CASSQAGGTEAFF.

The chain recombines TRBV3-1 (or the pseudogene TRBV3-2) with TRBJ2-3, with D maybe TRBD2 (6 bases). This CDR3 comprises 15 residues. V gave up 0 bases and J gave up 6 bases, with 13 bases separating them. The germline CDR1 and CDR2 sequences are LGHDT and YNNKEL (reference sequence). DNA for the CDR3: TGTGCCAGCAGCCAAGAACTAGCCGGATCCGATACGCAGTATTTT. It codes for CASSQELAGSDTQYF.